The 18 T cell receptor beta chains reported below all come from one sample, sequenced in a study of OX40 agonist ivuxolimab in advanced cancers. Method: immunoSEQ multiplex PCR; TCRdb's copy keeps in-frame clones and lacks some. The table has approximately 19,000 clones, more than 75% seen once. This specimen was CD4+ or CD8+ T cells sorted from blood, taken in a trial of the OX40 agonist ivuxolimab. The source of these receptors is an adult with an advanced solid tumor such as melanoma, head and neck, liver or kidney cancer.

The rearrangement uses TRBV5-5 and TRBJ2-7, with 7 bases matching TRBD1. The CDR3 contains 14 residues. Germline values: CDR1 SGHKS, CDR2 YYEKEE (reference sequence). Unmatched junction bases numbered 11, after V lost 4 bases and J lost 7 bases. The CDR3 is CASSRGSGTAEQYF. The CDR3 nucleotides are TGTGCCAGCAGCAGGGGATCCGGGACAGCAGAGCAGTACTTC. The entire variable domain, with the rest obtained from reference TRBV5-5 and TRBJ2-7, is as follows: DAGVTQSPTHLIKTRGQQVTLRCSPISGHKSVSWYQQVLGQGPQFIFQYYEKEERGRGNFPDRFSARQFPNYSSELNVNALLLGDSALYLCASSRGSGTAEQYFGPGTRLTVT.

The V and J genes are TRBV7-9 and TRBJ2-7, with 12 positions matching TRBD2. The CDR3 has 15 amino acids. Germline CDR1 reads SEHNR; CDR2 reads FQNEAQ (reference sequence). V lost 5 bases and J lost 6; bases outside the gene matches: 8. The CDR3 region is CASSPRTSGIGEQYF. The CDR3 DNA reads as TGTGCCAGCAGCCCCCGGACTAGCGGGATTGGCGAGCAGTACTTC. The full variable domain, completed using reference TRBV7-9 and TRBJ2-7, is DTGVSQNPRHKITKRGQNVTFRCDPISEHNRLYWYRQTLGQGPEFLTYFQNEAQLEKSRLLSDRFSAERPKGSFSTLEIQRTEQGDSAMYLCASSPRTSGIGEQYFGPGTRLTVT.

The chain has TRBV5-6 and TRBJ1-1, with D possibly TRBD1 on 5 matching bases. V lost 4 bases, J lost 6 bases, and 19 bases lay in between. The CDR3 is 15 residues long. Germline assignment: CDR1 SGHDT and CDR2 YYEEEE. The CDR3 spells CASSQIRDLRAEAFF. Here the CDR3 DNA reads TGTGCCAGCAGCCAGATCCGGGACTTAAGGGCTGAAGCTTTCTTT.

This sequence joins TRBV7-9 and TRBJ1-2; D possibly corresponds to TRBD1 (6 bases). V gave up 4 bases and J gave up 0 bases, with 18 bases separating them. Germline assignment: CDR1 SEHNR and CDR2 FQNEAQ (reference sequence). The CDR3 spans 17 residues. CDR3 nucleotide sequence: TGTGCCAGCAGCTGGGGCCCCTCGGACAGAGCTAACTATGGCTACACCTTC. This translates into CASSWGPSDRANYGYTF.

V and J are TRBV7-2 and TRBJ2-7; TRBD2 aligns across 8 bases. The CDR3 has 16 residues. With V trimmed by 1 base and J by 3 bases, 8 bases remained unmatched. Germline-derived CDR1 and CDR2 are SGHTA and FQGNSA. CDR3 sequence: CASSLVSGGEFYEQYF. The CDR3 DNA sequence: TGTGCCAGCAGCTTAGTGTCCGGGGGGGAATTCTACGAGCAGTACTTC.

V gene TRBV5-5 combines with J gene TRBJ2-7, with D perhaps TRBD1 (5 bases). V gave up 4 bases and J gave up 6 bases, with 17 bases separating them. CDR3 length: 14 residues. Germline CDR1 and CDR2: SGHKS and YYEKEE (reference sequence). The CDR3 nucleotides are TGTGCCAGCAGCCTAATTCTACAGGTGCCCGAGCAGTACTTC. This gives the protein CASSLILQVPEQYF. Drawing the rest from reference TRBV5-5 and TRBJ2-7, the complete variable domain is DAGVTQSPTHLIKTRGQQVTLRCSPISGHKSVSWYQQVLGQGPQFIFQYYEKEERGRGNFPDRFSARQFPNYSSELNVNALLLGDSALYLCASSLILQVPEQYFGPGTRLTVT.

Only one count was recorded for this clone. The genes are TRBV10-1 and TRBJ2-1, with D perhaps TRBD1 (6 bases). Germline values: CDR1 WNHNN, CDR2 SYGVQD (reference sequence). The CDR3 consists of 13 residues. V was cut by 4 bases and J by 4 bases, with 8 bases left in between. CDR3 in DNA: TGCGCCAGCAGTGTCGGACAGTACAATGAGCAGTTCTTC. It yields the protein CASSVGQYNEQFF.

The chain combines TRBV28 with TRBJ1-1; D not certain. CDR3 length: 15 amino acids. Trimming pared 4 bases from V and 5 bases from J, leaving 17 bases between. Germline CDR1 is MDHEN and CDR2 is SYDVKM. CDR3 nucleotide sequence: TGTGCCAGCAGTTCCATGCGGCTGTTGGGAACTGAAGCTTTCTTT. Translated, it gives CASSSMRLLGTEAFF.

This clone was recorded a few times. J is TRBJ2-6 and V is TRBV5-4; the D gene is possibly TRBD1 (6 bases). V was cut by 4 bases and J by 4 bases, with 15 bases left in between. This CDR3 region has 16 residues. Germline V gives CDR1 SGHNT, CDR2 YYREEE (reference sequence). CDR3 loop: CASSPGTIGGANVLTF. Here the CDR3 DNA reads TGTGCCAGCAGCCCGGGGACAATCGGCGGGGCCAACGTCCTGACTTTC. Based on the CDR3 plus reference TRBV5-4 and TRBJ2-6, the full variable domain is ETGVTQSPTHLIKTRGQQVTLRCSSQSGHNTVSWYQQALGQGPQFIFQYYREEENGRGNFPPRFSGLQFPNYSSELNVNALELDDSALYLCASSPGTIGGANVLTFGAGSRLTVL.

The rearrangement joins TRBV28 to TRBJ2-3; 8 bases match TRBD1. Germline values: CDR1 MDHEN, CDR2 SYDVKM. This CDR3 spans 15 amino acids. After removal of 2 bases from V and 4 bases from J, the junction contained 5 bases not matched to a gene. CDR3 region: CASSLRTGSPDTQYF. The CDR3, as DNA: TGTGCCAGCAGTTTAAGGACAGGGAGCCCAGATACGCAGTATTTT.

The J gene is TRBJ2-7, the V gene TRBV6-5, with TRBD2 as a possible D gene (5 bases). Germline V lookup: CDR1 MNHEY, CDR2 SVGAGI. The CDR3 has 15 residues. Trimming stripped 2 bases from V and 3 bases from J, with 14 bases between. The CDR3 nucleotides read TGTGCCAGCAGTTACCCGGACGGGAAAGACTACGAGCAGTACTTC. Residues: CASSYPDGKDYEQYF.

This sequence joins TRBV7-9 and TRBJ2-7; a possible D gene is TRBD1 (5 bases). This CDR3 region has 16 residues. Per germline, CDR1 SEHNR and CDR2 FQNEAQ (reference sequence). The V gene lost 0 bases and the J gene lost 6 bases, with 18 bases spanning the gap. The CDR3 loop is CASSLAHGQGEVEQYF. The DNA of the CDR3 is TGTGCCAGCAGCTTAGCCCACGGCCAGGGCGAAGTCGAGCAGTACTTC.

The chain combines TRBV7-9 with TRBJ2-5, with D unresolved. V was cut by 3 bases and J by 0 bases, with 8 bases left in between. The CDR3 is 14 amino acids. Germline-derived CDR1 and CDR2 are SEHNR and FQNEAQ (reference sequence). Here the CDR3 reads CASSFPGNQETQYF. As DNA, the CDR3 is TGTGCCAGCAGCTTCCCCGGTAACCAAGAGACCCAGTACTTC.

The V call is TRBV27, the J call TRBJ1-6; a possible D gene is TRBD1 (6 bases). This CDR3 has 16 amino acids. Trimming took 2 bases from V and 6 from J, leaving 14 bases between them. Looked up from germline, CDR1 is MNHEY and CDR2 is SMNVEV (reference sequence). The CDR3 DNA reads as TGTGCCAGCAGTTTAACCCACGGGGGGCTTAATTCACCCCTCCACTTT. This encodes CASSLTHGGLNSPLHF.

The V call is TRBV7-9, the J call TRBJ2-4, with D maybe TRBD2 (6 bases). The CDR3 contains 14 residues. The germline CDR1 and CDR2 sequences are SEHNR and FQNEAQ (reference sequence). Trimming took off 1 base at V and 4 bases at J, with 8 bases between the two ends. CDR3 region: CASSLGTKKNIQYF. The CDR3 DNA sequence: TGTGCCAGCAGCTTAGGGACTAAAAAAAACATTCAGTACTTC.

The V call is TRBV7-9, the J call TRBJ2-2; a possible D gene is TRBD2 (6 bases). With 4 bases removed from V and 3 bases from J, the gap between germline ends came to 12 bases. Germline V lookup: CDR1 SEHNR, CDR2 FQNEAQ (reference sequence). The CDR3 is 15 residues long. CDR3 region: CASSSTGTYTGELFF. CDR3 in DNA: TGTGCCAGCAGCTCGACCGGGACTTACACCGGGGAGCTGTTTTTT. Using reference TRBV7-9 and TRBJ2-2 for the parts outside the CDR3, the full variable domain is DTGVSQNPRHKITKRGQNVTFRCDPISEHNRLYWYRQTLGQGPEFLTYFQNEAQLEKSRLLSDRFSAERPKGSFSTLEIQRTEQGDSAMYLCASSSTGTYTGELFFGEGSRLTVL.

This clone was counted once. The chain recombines TRBV7-9 with TRBJ2-5; a possible D gene is TRBD1 (6 bases). CDR1 is SEHNR and CDR2 is FQNEAQ in the germline V gene (reference sequence). Trimming cost V 2 bases and J 4 bases, with 8 bases left between them. This CDR3 has 13 amino acids. The CDR3 DNA sequence: TGTGCCAGCAGCTTAAGCAGGGGAGAGACCCAGTACTTC. This translates into CASSLSRGETQYF.

This clone was detected a few times. The rearrangement uses TRBV4-3 and TRBJ2-7, with TRBD1 as a possible D gene (6 bases). From germline, CDR1 is LGHNA and CDR2 YSLEER. V was shortened by 1 base and J by 3 bases, with 10 bases between the two germline ends. The CDR3 loop spans 14 amino acids. The CDR3 region is CASSQASRGYEQYF. CDR3 nucleotides: TGCGCCAGCAGCCAAGCTAGCAGGGGCTACGAGCAGTACTTC.